This TCR beta chain was obtained from a study of blood T cell repertoires in COVID-19. About the research overall: T cells, B-cell-depleted T cells, or PBMCs provided the cDNA or gDNA that served as material.

This clone was observed a few times. CDR3 length: 18 amino acids. Germline values: CDR1 KGHDR, CDR2 SFDVKD. V lost 3 bases and J lost 0, with 16 bases in between. As originally analysed: Reference gene primer amplification gave estimated nucleated cell counts. The repertoire was sequenced with immunoSEQ multiplex PCR; TCRdb's copy has only in-frame clones and lacks some. V, J and clone size were drawn from that table, and D and trimming were deduced from the DNA. Altogether roughly 430,000 clones are present, around 90% being singletons, with the ten largest covering roughly 1.9%. Ages ranged from roughly 18 to 100 years, with residence in about 24 US areas. Participants were placed into cohorts based on the clinical history they reported.

V usage is TRBV24-1 and J usage is TRBJ2-2; D may be TRBD1 (6 bases). This receptor was taken from a woman aged 40-49 years with acute COVID-19. Sequencing used PBMCs or T cells enriched from blood (not recorded which). This CDR3 is CATSDHPQDSPNTGELFF. The CDR3 nucleotides read TGTGCCACCAGTGATCACCCTCAGGACAGTCCGAACACCGGGGAGCTGTTTTTT.